This passage covers 17 T cell receptor beta chains from one sample sequenced in a study of spatial heterogeneity in lung cancer. Broader study findings: Counts that tracked tumor mutation counts were those of expanded intratumoral alpha and beta TCRs.

Time point noted: sample taken at primary tumor resection. TCRdb recomputed calls from the 5' RACE reads with MiXCR, one row per CDR3 protein. There are 5,400 or so distinct CDR3 sequences in the sample; roughly 7% occur only once, and about a fifth lies in the top ten. No antigen is known for these receptors. The sample here was lung tumor tissue, taken at surgery. These receptors came from a male donor with early-stage non-small cell lung cancer.

This clonotype was counted at least ten times. The rearrangement uses TRBV2 and TRBJ1-1; D remains unclear. The germline V gene has CDR1 SNHLY and CDR2 FYNNEI. V lost 4 bases and J lost 8, with 5 bases in between. CDR3 length: 10 residues. Written as DNA, the CDR3 is TGTGCCAGCAGTGTGGGGGAAGCTTTCTTT. Protein: CASSVGEAFF.

The V call is TRBV10-3, the J call TRBJ2-7, with D hard to call. This CDR3 region has 15 residues. CDR1 is ENHRY, CDR2 SYGVKD, per germline. The ends were cut back, 10 bases at V and 1 base at J, with 20 bases in the middle. The CDR3 nucleotides are TGTGCCACCAACTCCCCCAGCGACTTGTCCTACGAGCAGTACTTC. This encodes CATNSPSDLSYEQYF.

This clonotype counts as medium-sized. J is TRBJ2-5 and V is TRBV7-2; 7 nucleotides match TRBD2. The CDR3 covers 15 residues. Germline V gene sequence: CDR1 SGHTA, CDR2 FQGNSA. J gave up 5 bases and V 5 bases, and 11 bases lay outside the gene matches. The CDR3 loop is CASSQEGGSGETQYF. The CDR3 DNA follows: TGTGCCAGCAGCCAGGAGGGCGGGAGCGGTGAGACCCAGTACTTC.

This clonotype came up many times. The chain employs TRBV20-1 and TRBJ2-7; D remains unclear. In germline, CDR1 is DFQATT, CDR2 SNEGSKA (reference sequence). This CDR3 spans 13 amino acids. The V end lost 1 base, the J end lost 4 bases, and 11 bases lay between the germline ends. CDR3 sequence: CSARASGRYEQYF. In DNA, the CDR3 is TGCAGTGCTAGAGCTTCCGGTCGTTACGAGCAGTACTTC.

This clonotype ranks as medium-sized. The rearrangement uses TRBV5-5 and TRBJ1-3, with D perhaps matching TRBD1 (5 bases). The CDR3 covers 15 residues. V shed 2 bases and J shed 4 bases, with 13 bases lying between them. In germline, CDR1 is SGHKS, CDR2 YYEKEE (reference sequence). CDR3 sequence (DNA): TGTGCCAGCAGCTTTCCCGGGACGCGAGGAAACACCATATATTTT. It translates to CASSFPGTRGNTIYF.

This clonotype occurred many times. The V gene is TRBV5-6, the J gene TRBJ2-5, with 11 nucleotides matching TRBD1. V gave up 3 bases and J gave up 5 bases; unmatched junction bases: 6. Germline CDR1 reads SGHDT; CDR2 reads YYEEEE. CDR3 size: 15 residues. Written as DNA, the CDR3 is TGTGCCAGCAGCTCCGGGACAGGGGGATACGAGACCCAGTACTTC. As protein: CASSSGTGGYETQYF.

This clonotype was observed many times. CDR3 nucleotide sequence: TGCGCCAGCTGGTCATTCCAAGATGAGCAGTTCTTC. Residues: CASWSFQDEQFF. The chain joins TRBV5-1 to TRBJ2-1, with D uncertain. The CDR3 has 12 amino acids. CDR1 is SGHRS and CDR2 is YFSETQ in the germline V gene. The V and J ends lost 7 bases and 8 bases respectively, with 13 bases between them.

This clonotype is judged medium-sized. The rearrangement links TRBV2 to TRBJ2-7; 10 bases are a match to TRBD1. Germline V lookup: CDR1 SNHLY, CDR2 FYNNEI. There are 15 residues in the CDR3. The J segment lost 9 bases and the V segment lost 4 bases, leaving 12 bases of the junction unmatched. CDR3 coding DNA: TGTGCCAGCAGTGGCCGGGAGACAGGGGGCGCAGGGCAGTACTTC. Amino acid sequence: CASSGRETGGAGQYF.

The chain combines TRBV14 with TRBJ1-1; D might be TRBD1 (5 bases). V dropped 1 base and J dropped 5 bases, with 8 bases sitting between them. Looked up from germline, CDR1 is SGHDN and CDR2 is FVKESK. This CDR3 contains 13 residues. The CDR3 loop is CASSQGGRTEAFF. The CDR3 DNA reads as TGTGCCAGCAGCCAAGGGGGCAGAACTGAAGCTTTCTTT. Variable domain in full (rest from reference TRBV14 and TRBJ1-1): EAGVTQFPSHSVIEKGQTVTLRCDPISGHDNLYWYRRVMGKEIKFLLHFVKESKQDESGMPNNRFLAERTGGTYSTLKVQPAELEDSGVYFCASSQGGRTEAFFGQGTRLTVV.

This clonotype was seen repeatedly, ten times or more. V is TRBV20-1 and J is TRBJ1-3, with D possibly matching TRBD1 (5 bases). Germline V CDR1 and CDR2: DFQATT, SNEGSKA (reference sequence). There are 12 residues in the CDR3. V was cut by 6 bases and J by 1 base, with 7 bases left in between. This chain's CDR3 is CSARESGNTIYF. The CDR3 coding sequence is TGCAGTGCCAGGGAATCTGGAAACACCATATATTTT.

This clonotype has ten or more counts. This sequence joins TRBV12-3 or TRBV12-4 and TRBJ2-2, with 9 bases lining up with TRBD1. The CDR3 is 14 residues long. Unmatched junction bases numbered 3, after V lost 6 bases and J lost 4 bases. CDR3 residues: CASRGTGSTGELFF. The CDR3, as DNA: TGTGCCAGCAGGGGGACAGGGTCCACCGGGGAGCTGTTTTTT.

This clonotype was seen ten or more times. The rearrangement uses TRBV7-6 and TRBJ2-2; 11 bases are a match to TRBD2. The CDR3 totals 15 residues. CDR1 is SGHVS and CDR2 is FNYEAQ in the germline V gene. Unmatched junction bases numbered 2, after V lost 4 bases and J lost 4 bases. The DNA for the CDR3 is TGTGCCAGCAGCTCTAGCGGGGGGACCACCGGGGAGCTGTTTTTT. Translating it yields CASSSSGGTTGELFF.

This clonotype is medium-sized in the sample. This chain links TRBV10-3 with TRBJ2-5; 7 bases agree with TRBD2. Germline V gene data show CDR1 as ENHRY and CDR2 as SYGVKD. After removal of 3 bases from V and 2 bases from J, the junction contained 9 bases not matched to a gene. The CDR3 length is 16 residues. CDR3 in DNA: TGTGCCATCAGTGAAAATCCGGCTAGCGGTCAAGAGACCCAGTACTTC. Translating gives CAISENPASGQETQYF.

This clonotype came up many times. This chain joins TRBV6-5 and TRBJ2-7; D remains unclear. Germline CDR1 reads MNHEY; CDR2 reads SVGAGI. CDR3 length equals 15 residues. V lost 0 bases to trimming and J lost 2 bases, with 11 bases between them. CDR3: CASSYSAAPTYEQYF. The CDR3 bases are TGTGCCAGCAGTTACTCTGCAGCCCCCACCTACGAGCAGTACTTC.

This clonotype was recorded many times. The rearrangement uses TRBV3-1 and TRBJ2-1; D not certain. The CDR3 totals 13 residues. Trimming removed 1 base at V and 5 bases at J, with 6 bases between. Germline V gives CDR1 LGHDT, CDR2 YNNKEL (reference sequence). CDR3 sequence reads: CASSQGSDNEQFF. The CDR3 region has the DNA TGTGCCAGCAGCCAAGGTTCGGACAATGAGCAGTTCTTC.

In its sample, this clonotype is medium-sized (0.01 to 0.1%). CDR3 region: CSDRPMGLAGGPYEQYF. CDR3 nucleotides: TGCAGTGACAGACCCATGGGACTAGCGGGAGGCCCCTACGAGCAGTACTTC. V and J are TRBV20-1 and TRBJ2-7; 15 bases agree with TRBD2. Per the germline V gene, CDR1 is DFQATT and CDR2 is SNEGSKA (reference sequence). The J segment lost 2 bases and the V segment lost 7 bases, leaving 12 bases of the junction unmatched. The CDR3 covers 17 residues.

This clonotype was counted ten times or more. The chain is built from TRBV27 and TRBJ2-5, with 7 bases aligning to TRBD2. V shed 6 bases, J shed 2 bases, and the junction held 6 bases outside the gene matches. The CDR3 has 14 residues. Germline V gene sequence: CDR1 MNHEY, CDR2 SMNVEV (reference sequence). This CDR3 is CASREWGGQETQYF. CDR3 nucleotide sequence: TGTGCCAGCAGGGAGTGGGGGGGTCAAGAGACCCAGTACTTC.